These T cell receptor beta chains were read from a single sample in a study of cytomegalovirus exposure and HLA in healthy donors. Sequencing used immunoSEQ multiplex PCR; TCRdb keeps in-frame clones, though not all of them. The table lists 30,000 to 45,000 clones, more than 80% of them singletons. Material for sequencing was PBMCs. The receptors come from a middle-aged woman in good health and CMV-seropositive. CDR3s leave out the opening cysteine and the closing phenylalanine or tryptophan. D genes are given only for firm matches. Clone size is not always given. Where it is, it says once, few, many or a class for expanded clones.

D	V	size	J	length	CDR3
.	TRBV2	.	TRBJ2-7	13	ASSDPDRSSYEQY
TRBD2	TRBV5-1	.	TRBJ2-1	15	ASSPLGGGSSYNEQF
TRBD1	TRBV29-1	.	TRBJ2-7	12	SVGYRGFKGEQY
.	TRBV18	few	TRBJ1-6	11	ASSRAENSPLH
.	TRBV18	once	TRBJ1-1	13	ASSPQRGMNTEAF
TRBD1	TRBV28	once	TRBJ2-3	17	ASSSDRALRTLFTDTQY
.	TRBV28	.	TRBJ1-5	15	ASSFIRWEGKRQPQH
.	TRBV11-2	few	TRBJ1-1	14	ASSFQTWTVDTEAF
.	TRBV7-2	.	TRBJ2-1	10	ASSLLAGEQF
.	TRBV7-2	.	TRBJ1-2	11	ASGPGFNYGYT
TRBD1	TRBV7-9	.	TRBJ1-2	11	ASSVGQGGGYT
TRBD1	TRBV27	.	TRBJ2-1	12	ASSWGTAWDEQF
.	TRBV5-1	.	TRBJ2-7	13	ASSLDGTDAYEQY
.	TRBV28	.	TRBJ2-3	14	ASSLWGRTSTDTQY
.	TRBV15	.	TRBJ2-1	12	ATSRDRSYNEQF
TRBD1	TRBV7-2	.	TRBJ1-3	14	ASSLARAGGGNTIY
TRBD1	TRBV18	.	TRBJ2-2	16	ASSPTLMQGANTGELF
TRBD1	TRBV7-9	once	TRBJ1-1	13	ASSFSTDRDRGAF
TRBD1	TRBV2	.	TRBJ2-2	14	ASSGTGAANTGELF
TRBD1	TRBV5-6	few	TRBJ2-1	12	ASSRSRDSNEQF
.	TRBV7-2	.	TRBJ1-1	13	ASSLAYSMNTEAF
TRBD2	TRBV9	.	TRBJ2-5	15	ASSPRLAGGELETQY
.	TRBV15	.	TRBJ1-1	11	ATSRVGWPEAF
.	TRBV28	.	TRBJ1-2	11	ASYPPGGYGYT
.	TRBV5-4	.	TRBJ1-3	12	ASSSYGSGNTIY
.	TRBV6-6	.	TRBJ1-1	10	ASSPDTTSAF
.	TRBV6-4	.	TRBJ2-2	11	ASSERETGELF
.	TRBV6-1	.	TRBJ2-7	12	ASSIGQPDTGQY
TRBD2	TRBV5-1	.	TRBJ2-7	12	ASSLTAGVYEQY
TRBD1	TRBV11-2	.	TRBJ1-1	12	ASSTTGGGTEAF
.	TRBV5-4	.	TRBJ2-5	10	ASSLQDSPRY
.	TRBV7-5	.	TRBJ1-5	15	ARSIPDRGLGNQPQH
TRBD2	TRBV7-7	.	TRBJ2-7	13	ASSLGGGSSYEQY
.	TRBV6-5	.	TRBJ2-1	10	ASRQQGDEQF
.	TRBV5-1	.	TRBJ2-5	12	ASSLIAEVETQY
.	TRBV5-6	.	TRBJ1-2	13	ASSWKGHSPYGYT
TRBD1	TRBV27	.	TRBJ2-3	14	ASSLLGQGPTDTQY
.	TRBV28	.	TRBJ2-4	12	ASKRAAAKNIQY
.	TRBV5-1	.	TRBJ1-3	14	ASSLDVSASGNTIY
.	TRBV9	.	TRBJ1-6	13	ASSVVVGGNSPLH
.	TRBV6-6	.	TRBJ1-1	12	ANSKTGRNTEAF
.	TRBV4-3	medium-sized	TRBJ1-3	15	ASSHSRGPSGGNTIY
.	TRBV10-3	.	TRBJ1-1	13	AISDQASEGTEAF
.	TRBV18	.	TRBJ1-5	15	ASSPLIRSKRNQPQH
.	TRBV23-1	.	TRBJ2-3	12	ASSQVELSDTQY
TRBD1	TRBV9	.	TRBJ2-7	12	ASSRGQGFNEQY
.	TRBV7-2	.	TRBJ1-6	15	ASSFLWSFSYNSPLH
.	TRBV27	.	TRBJ2-3	9	ASSLTDTQY
.	TRBV7-9	.	TRBJ2-5	15	ASSLYISQGGRETQY
.	TRBV9	.	TRBJ1-4	15	ASSVDIGAKTNEKLF
.	TRBV30	.	TRBJ1-2	11	AWSPTGNDGYT
.	TRBV7-9	few	TRBJ1-5	11	ASSSEPGVSQH
.	TRBV28	.	TRBJ2-5	10	ASLTAHETQY